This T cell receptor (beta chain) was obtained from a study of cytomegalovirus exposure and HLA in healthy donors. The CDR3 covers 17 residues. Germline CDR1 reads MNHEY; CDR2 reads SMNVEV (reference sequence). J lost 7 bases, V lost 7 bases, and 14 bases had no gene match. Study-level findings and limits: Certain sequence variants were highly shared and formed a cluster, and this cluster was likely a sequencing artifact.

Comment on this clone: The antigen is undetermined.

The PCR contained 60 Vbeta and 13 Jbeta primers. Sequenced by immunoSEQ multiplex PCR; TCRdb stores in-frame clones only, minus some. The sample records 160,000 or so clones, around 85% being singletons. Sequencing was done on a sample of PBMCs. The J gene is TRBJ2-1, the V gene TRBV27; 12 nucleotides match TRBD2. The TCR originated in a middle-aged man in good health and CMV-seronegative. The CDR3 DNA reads TGTGCCAGCAATCGGCTAGCGGGGGGGCCAGGACAGAATGAGCAGTTCTTC. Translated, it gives CASNRLAGGPGQNEQFF.